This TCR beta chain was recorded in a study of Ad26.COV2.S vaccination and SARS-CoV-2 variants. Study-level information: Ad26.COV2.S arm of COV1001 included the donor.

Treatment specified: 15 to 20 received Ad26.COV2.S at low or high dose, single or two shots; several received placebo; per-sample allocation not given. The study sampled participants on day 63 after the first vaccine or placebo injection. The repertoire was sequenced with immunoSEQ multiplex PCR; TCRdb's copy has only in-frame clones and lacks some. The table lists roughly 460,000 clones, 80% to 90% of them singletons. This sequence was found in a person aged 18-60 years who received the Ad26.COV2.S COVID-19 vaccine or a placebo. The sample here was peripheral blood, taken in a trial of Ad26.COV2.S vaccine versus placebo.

The CDR3 reads CASSVDGTYNEQFF. The CDR3 nucleotides are TGTGCCAGTAGTGTTGACGGGACCTACAATGAGCAGTTCTTC. This sequence joins TRBV19 and TRBJ2-1; D may be TRBD2 (5 bases). This CDR3 contains 14 residues. In germline, CDR1 is LNHDA, CDR2 SQIVND (reference sequence). V shed 5 bases and J shed 2 bases, with 10 bases lying between them.